What follows describes a single T cell receptor (beta chain). Its cognate antigen has yet to be identified. There are no base qualities to consult, and no much larger clone falls within one base. These data originate in a study of shared clonotypes between healthy human individuals (dated by TCRdb to 2020 to 2022). For the wider study: The cohort comprised a couple of women and a few men aged 18 to 49 years. Per donor, leukapheresis produced somewhere between about 0.8 and 9.5 billion PBMCs. Libraries were prepared and TCR repertoires were sequenced by different laboratories using diverse techniques, in order to increase sequencing depth and limit assay-specific biases. Blood TCR repertoires of four to six healthy adults were deeply sequenced to estimate repertoire size and the extent of clonotype sharing between individuals. For each donor, CD4 naive and CD4 memory were each given three plates, CD8 naive was given two plates, and CD8 memory was given one plate.

The donors were healthy, HIV-negative adults with no recently reported acute infections or vaccinations. Every donor was a Caucasian adult residing in Nashville, Tennessee, USA. CD8 memory samples were composed of magnetically selected CD45RO+ cells combined with CCR7-negative CD45RA+ effector memory (TemRA) cells. After blood collection by leukapheresis, PBMCs were isolated using Ficoll-Histopaque density gradient centrifugation and then cryopreserved in the vapor phase of liquid nitrogen. Analytical flow cytometry was used to check the purity and quantity of each magnetically sorted T cell population. Each sorted fraction had its genomic DNA isolated and then quantified by UV absorbance on a Nanodrop 2000c. The research as a whole found: Higher generation probabilities were observed for clonotypes shared by all four sorted-subset donors than for non-shared clonotypes. Even with the large sequencing depth, rarefaction of the sorted-subset datasets indicated that sequencing was incomplete. Because the study included a small number of donors, the genetic and exposure-history diversity represented was limited. Pairwise subsampling indicated that sequencing depth was expected to affect the degree of clonotype sharing among donors. Sampling was restricted to blood, and TCR repertoires in tissues likely differ from the TCR repertoires found in blood. Across a few donors, approximately 5% of naive CD4, roughly 3.5% of naive CD8, about 2.3% of memory CD4, and approximately 0.4% of memory CD8 clonotypes were shared. Naive subsets generally had larger estimated clonotype richness than memory subsets did.

Using the deep immunoSEQ assay, multiplex PCR amplified TCR CDR3 regions from genomic DNA. Genomic DNA extracted from each cell subset was distributed evenly over all wells of several immunoSEQ 96-well plates, and each plate served as one replicate. Each replicate PCR for sorted subsets received roughly 0.2 ug genomic DNA, equal to around 32,000 T cell genomes. The purified libraries were quantified using a Qubit 3.0 fluorometer, sized with a Bioanalyzer 2100, and then quantified again using the KAPA Library Quantification kit. A separate single-read 150-cycle Illumina NextSeq 550 flow cell was used to sequence each immunoSEQ 96-well plate. The source study handled its data this way. The immunoSEQ output contained only junctional sequences without quality scores, so filtering could not match that applied to full-length reads. To assign V/J genes and CDR3, sequences were annotated using PyIR, a Python wrapper for IgBLAST v1.9, with IMGT germline references. Any read was removed if the V/J assignment was weak (E-value above 1e-6), the CDR3 was missing, or the read contained stop codons, out-of-frame junctions, or ambiguous translated residues. V3J clonotypes were defined as sequences sharing the same inferred V gene, J gene, and CDR3 amino acid sequence. The percentage overlap between two repertoires was calculated by dividing the number of shared unique clonotypes by the size of the smaller repertoire. Repertoire richness was assessed with RTK rarefaction, the Chao1 estimator, and Recon v2.1 estimates of unobserved clonotypes. Generation probabilities for all TCRbeta clonotypes obtained by the gDNA method from a handful of donors were computed using OLGA. TCRdb's version of the immuneACCESS table is confined to in-frame rearrangements and falls short of the full clone set. An unresolved V gene accounts for under half of the shortfall where checked; the remainder is of unknown origin. For V, J and clone size, that table is used; D and trimming come from the DNA. Counted in this sample were around 100,000 clones; approximately 70% of them appeared once. The ten largest clones add up to around 25% of the sample.

The CDR3 goes from the cysteine to the phenylalanine over 10 residues. CDR3 DNA only is kept here, 30 bases in frame from base 1. Sequences DFQATT (CDR1) and SNEGSKA (CDR2) are obtained from the germline V gene (reference sequence). Cut back by 7 bases and 11 bases, the V and J ends lie 14 bases apart. Specimen: memory CD8+ T cells sorted from blood. What the cell subset or site label conveys for this sample: CD45RO+ cells pooled with CCR7-negative TemRA cells. The clonotype was recovered from a woman in her twenties or thirties in good health. Here the chain combines TRBV20-1 and TRBJ1-1, with TRBD1 tentatively as D gene (5 bases match). Read as DNA, the sequence is TGCAGTGGGGGGGAGGGGTCGGCTTTCTTT. It specifies CSGGEGSAFF.